A single TCR beta chain is shown here with its context. The table came from immunoSEQ multiplex PCR; TCRdb's copy has only in-frame clones and leaves some out. The sample lists 190,000 or so clones, approximately 87% seen once, with about 0.96% in the top ten. This entry comes from a study of blood T cell repertoires in COVID-19. About the study: T cells, B-cell-depleted T cells, or PBMCs supplied cDNA or gDNA.

The germline V and J ends were trimmed by 4 bases and 10 bases, with 15 bases remaining between them. The length of the CDR3 is 14 residues. CDR1 and CDR2 (germline): SGDLS, YYNGEE. This clonotype was obtained from a young woman who had recovered from COVID-19. This chain joins TRBV9 and TRBJ1-6, with a weak D call TRBD1 (6 bases). The sample was peripheral blood. DNA of the CDR3: TGTGCCAGCAGCATGGGACATATGGGCTCACCCCTCCACTTT. Translation gives CASSMGHMGSPLHF.